This T cell receptor beta chain was recovered during a study of blood T cell repertoires in COVID-19. Study at large: Material from acute and convalescent COVID-19 was sourced from the United States, Italy and Spain. The analysed material was cDNA or gDNA that came from T cells, B-cell-depleted T cells, or PBMCs.

Study processing details: Reference gene primer amplification in the assay estimated nucleated cell counts. Only in-frame clones appear in the TCRdb table, and some are missing; sequencing was by immunoSEQ multiplex PCR. That table gives V, J and clone size, and the DNA gave D and trimming. Among around 300,000 clones listed, approximately 88% were seen once. Germline CDR1 reads SEHNR; CDR2 reads FQNEAQ (reference sequence). V lost 5 bases and J lost 1; bases outside the gene matches: 5. The CDR3 runs to 15 residues. The TCR sequence derives from a man younger than 35 with active or convalescent COVID-19. Sequencing used peripheral blood. The chain is built from TRBV7-9 and TRBJ1-1; 9 bases line up with TRBD1. The chain's CDR3 is CASSTRTGENTEAFF. In DNA form, the CDR3 reads TGTGCCAGCAGCACACGGACAGGGGAGAACACTGAAGCTTTCTTT.